This is a list of T cell receptor beta chains from one sample in a study of blood T cell repertoires in COVID-19. Here immunoSEQ multiplex PCR was the method, and the copy in TCRdb shows in-frame clones only, minus some. This sample carries more than 200,000 clones, 80% to 90% of them seen once, and the ten largest clones take about 4.1%. Sequenced material: peripheral blood. The receptors were sampled from a man in his fifties with acute or convalescent COVID-19. The CDR3 runs from the conserved cysteine through the conserved F or W. A D gene is named only where the DNA matches it firmly.

TRBV18 | TRBD1 | CASSASGQGTYEQYF
TRBV23-1 | NA | CASTTYSNQPQHF
TRBV14 | NA | CASSNRGTETQYF
TRBV30 | TRBD1 | CALNRGAETQYF
TRBV19 | NA | CASLDSKNTGELFF
TRBV5-8 | TRBD1 | CASSARDRGPNSPLHF
TRBV7-9 | NA | CASSYLGGAEAFF
TRBV18 | NA | CASSPLVGGDTEAFF
TRBV29-1 | NA | CSATRETEAFF
TRBV5-6 | TRBD2 | CASSLGPPGLAGGRNEQFF
TRBV5-1 | NA | CASSLVQGSTDTQYF
TRBV6-6 | NA | CASSYSSGRVNTEAFF
TRBV5-1 | NA | CASSLAVAAQETQYF
TRBV2 | NA | CASSDGLSSGNTIYF
TRBV19 | TRBD1 | CASPSRDSKSEQYF
TRBV9 | NA | CASSRVPTGELFF
TRBV6-5 | NA | CASSSKMSNSPLHF
TRBV7-8 | NA | CASSPQRGSYNQPQHF
TRBV30 | NA | CAWSVSWSGPQNTQYF
TRBV29-1 | TRBD1 | CSGWDRGLTEAFF
TRBV7-9 | NA | CASSPSGVRDQPQHF
TRBV5-5 | NA | CASSLGVLSGNTIYF
TRBV28 | NA | CASSPAATVGTSFKNIQYF
TRBV5-1 | NA | CASSAQPGLMNTEAFF
TRBV5-1 | NA | CASSLWSENYGYTF
TRBV19 | NA | CASSIGGTGNYGYTF
TRBV10-2 | TRBD1 | CATQWGQGLYEQYF
TRBV19 | NA | CASSSGYEKLFF
TRBV28 | NA | CASNQGGQPQHF
TRBV5-1 | TRBD2 | CASSLPGLAGDNEQFF
TRBV7-8 | NA | CASSSGAGNYGYTF
TRBV12-3/TRBV12-4 | NA | CASTLEGNTIYF
TRBV7-9 | NA | CASSPQVIGTEAFF
TRBV7-3 | TRBD1 | CASSLNRGGEQFF
TRBV19 | TRBD2 | CASSMGTSGEETQYF
TRBV12-3/TRBV12-4 | NA | CASTPGTRAFF
TRBV19 | TRBD2 | CASSMSSGGVYQETQYF
TRBV5-5 | TRBD1 | CASSPGQVVTNEKLFF
TRBV5-1 | TRBD1 | CASSLAGTGPKTDTQYF
TRBV19 | NA | CASSIMGSGYGYTF
TRBV7-8 | NA | CASSLGQGLPASF
TRBV19 | TRBD1 | CASSILRGQGGNQPQHF
TRBV6-5 | NA | CASSAFDSGGYTF
TRBV12-5 | NA | CASLQGLQETQYF
TRBV5-5 | TRBD1 | CASSNDRGSVTEAFF
TRBV5-1 | TRBD2 | CASSFLAGGRDTQYF
TRBV3-1/TRBV3-2 | NA | CASAKGVSGNTIYF
TRBV2 | TRBD1 | CASSGQANYYGYTF
TRBV9 | NA | CASSPRNLFTEAFF
TRBV19 | TRBD1 | CASRQGYANTGELFF
TRBV18 | NA | CASSPPGGINQPQHF
TRBV7-8 | NA | CASTLGRPNTEAFF
TRBV7-9 | NA | CASSLGQQVKDSGANVLTF
TRBV5-1 | TRBD1 | CASSLVPGGEVANVLTF
TRBV2 | NA | CASSVAVSNTEAFF
TRBV6-4 | NA | CASSDLGSSNIPLHF
TRBV6-5 | NA | CASSYLQGGTEAFF
TRBV10-1 | TRBD2 | CASSGGGENTDTQYF
TRBV6-5 | NA | CASSLTGSDTQYF
TRBV18 | TRBD1 | CASSPLGTVDEQYF